The 31 T cell receptor beta chains in this list originate from one sample, sequenced in a study of T cells in Graves' hyperthyroidism and ophthalmopathy (dated by TCRdb to the late 2010s). Libraries came from multiplex PCR. The instrument was an Illumina HiSeq 2000. TCR beta CDR3 regions were amplified from RNA transcripts. The TCR CDR3 was subjected to a first round of RT-PCR using the HTBI primer set and the Qiagen OneStep RT-PCR kit. Through fastp at Q25 and MiXCR, TCRdb rebuilt clones from the public reads, retaining in-frame beta chains. Rows merge per CDR3 protein into single entries with the most common DNA and genes. The sample includes about 410,000 distinct CDR3 sequences, with about 14% observed a single time. Less than 20% of the sample is taken by the ten largest. The sequenced sample was blood. Receptors were obtained from a woman aged 25-40 years with Graves' ophthalmopathy.

This clonotype was picked up many times. The chain is built from TRBV7-3 and TRBJ1-4; possibly TRBD1 for D (5 bases). The ends were cut back, 3 bases at V and 3 bases at J, with 17 bases in the middle. The CDR3 covers 17 residues. Germline V gene data show CDR1 as SGHTA and CDR2 as FQGTGA. The CDR3 DNA follows: TGTGCCAGCAGCTTGAAGGAGGGAGGGGCATCTAATGAAAAACTGTTTTTT. Protein sequence: CASSLKEGGASNEKLFF.

This clonotype was detected only a few times. The V call is TRBV14, the J call TRBJ1-2; D might be TRBD1 (6 bases). The CDR3 loop spans 14 amino acids. The ends were cut back, 1 base at V and 4 bases at J, with 10 bases in the middle. Germline CDR1 is SGHDN and CDR2 is FVKESK. The CDR3: CASSQVGAFYGYTF. For the CDR3, the DNA is TGTGCCAGCAGCCAAGTGGGGGCGTTCTATGGCTACACCTTC.

This clonotype was observed a few times. This may stem from a read error, because a much larger clone lies one nucleotide away. The gene calls are TRBV7-8 and TRBJ2-5; D gene uncertain. Trimming cost V 7 bases and J 4 bases, with 16 bases left between them. The CDR3 has 14 amino acids. CDR1 and CDR2 from the germline V gene are SGHVS and FQNEAQ. For the CDR3, the DNA is TGTGCCAGCAACTTTTTGGGTGTGGGAGAGACCCAGTACTTC. Its protein product is CASNFLGVGETQYF.

This clonotype was counted at least ten times. The chain couples TRBV6-4 to TRBJ2-3; a weak D match, TRBD1 (6 bases). The CDR3 has 14 amino acids. From germline, CDR1 is MRHNA and CDR2 SNTAGT. The V gene lost 4 bases and the J gene lost 2 bases, with 10 bases spanning the gap. The DNA for the CDR3 is TGTGCCAGCAGTGCTGGGGGCATCACAGATACGCAGTATTTT. Amino acids: CASSAGGITDTQYF.

A remark on this clonotype: A single base separates this from a much larger clone, so it may be a read error. This rearrangement joins TRBV24-1 to TRBJ2-1, with 7 bases aligning to TRBD1. The CDR3 has 14 residues. In germline, CDR1 is KGHDR, CDR2 SFDVKD. In DNA form, the CDR3 reads TGTGCCACCAGTGACCCCGGGACAGCCAATGATCAGTTCTTC. It specifies CATSDPGTANDQFF.

This clonotype was recorded at least ten times. The genes are TRBV12-3 or TRBV12-4 and TRBJ1-5; D unclear. The CDR3 is 15 amino acids. V lost 4 bases and J 7 bases, leaving 17 bases between the germline ends. The CDR3 region is CASSSQGSLGQPQHF. The CDR3 DNA is TGTGCCAGCAGTTCTCAAGGGTCTCTTGGCCAGCCCCAGCATTTT.

This clonotype appeared many times. V and J are TRBV10-2 and TRBJ1-6, with 7 bases that match TRBD1. With V trimmed by 2 bases and J by 14 bases, 9 bases remained unmatched. CDR3 length: 14 residues. From germline, CDR1 is WSHSY and CDR2 SAAADI. The CDR3 bases are TGCGCCAGCAGTGAGGGACAGGCGGCTCGGGCCCTCCACTTT. Encoded protein: CASSEGQAARALHF.

This chain uses TRBV28 with TRBJ1-4; D perhaps matches TRBD1 (6 bases). The length of the CDR3 is 20 residues. V shed 5 bases and J shed 7 bases, with 32 bases lying between them. The germline gives CDR1 MDHEN, CDR2 SYDVKM. This CDR3 is CASSPMGRVSGGREGEKLFF. As DNA, the CDR3 is TGTGCCAGCAGTCCTATGGGTCGGGTTAGCGGGGGGCGCGAAGGTGAAAAACTGTTTTTT.

This clonotype has a count of ten or more. V usage is TRBV3-1 and J usage is TRBJ2-5, with 9 nucleotides matching TRBD1. The CDR3 length is 15 residues. With 0 bases clipped from V and 5 bases from J, the junction kept 4 bases outside the gene matches. In germline, CDR1 is LGHDT, CDR2 YNNKEL (reference sequence). The CDR3 nucleotides are TGTGCCAGCAGCCAAGATGGGACAGGGATGGAGACCCAGTACTTC. Translation: CASSQDGTGMETQYF.

This clonotype occurred many times. The genes are TRBV28 and TRBJ1-5; no clear D gene. CDR3 length: 12 amino acids. The V gene lost 4 bases and the J gene lost 12 bases, with 13 bases spanning the gap. The germline V gene encodes CDR1 MDHEN and CDR2 SYDVKM. In DNA form, the CDR3 reads TGTGCCAGCAGTTCCCTCCTACTCGGCCAGCATTTT. Translated: CASSSLLLGQHF.

This clonotype was seen more than once but under ten times. As DNA, the CDR3 is TGTGCCAGCAGTTACTCCGGACAGGGTAACACCATATATTTT. It encodes CASSYSGQGNTIYF. The chain combines TRBV6-6 with TRBJ1-3, with 8 positions matching TRBD1. CDR3 size: 14 residues. Looked up from germline, CDR1 is MNHNY and CDR2 is SVGAGI (reference sequence). The trim removed 0 bases at V and 7 bases at J, leaving 2 bases unmatched.

At least ten counts were recorded for this clonotype. The J gene is TRBJ1-5, the V gene TRBV18; D is possibly TRBD1 (6 bases). Per the germline V gene, CDR1 is KGHSH and CDR2 is LQKENI. The CDR3 contains 15 residues. V was clipped by 3 bases and J by 5 bases, with 14 bases between them. CDR3 sequence: CASSPLRGRDQPQHF. The CDR3 bases are TGTGCCAGCTCACCTCTAAGGGGGAGAGATCAGCCCCAGCATTTT.

This clonotype was found a few times. V usage is TRBV4-1 and J usage is TRBJ2-1; 10 bases are a match to TRBD2. The CDR3 has 15 residues. Germline trimming cut 1 base from V and 7 bases from J; bases unmatched to any gene: 4. Germline assignment: CDR1 MGHRA and CDR2 YSYEKL. CDR3: CASSQGISGGNEQFF. The CDR3 coding sequence is TGCGCCAGCAGCCAAGGAATTAGCGGGGGGAATGAGCAGTTCTTC.

This clonotype was recorded at least ten times. This chain links TRBV19 with TRBJ1-1; tentatively, D is TRBD1 (6 bases). CDR1 LNHDA and CDR2 SQIVND come from the germline V gene (reference sequence). The CDR3 length is 15 residues. V was clipped by 6 bases and J by 3 bases, with 17 bases between them. CDR3 sequence: CASSRGQLMYTEAFF. CDR3 bases: TGTGCCAGTAGCCGGGGACAACTAATGTACACTGAAGCTTTCTTT.

This clonotype was seen repeatedly, ten times or more. The V call is TRBV28, the J call TRBJ1-2; 7 nucleotides match TRBD1. Looked up from germline, CDR1 is MDHEN and CDR2 is SYDVKM. CDR3 length: 13 residues. With V trimmed by 8 bases and J by 6 bases, 9 bases remained unmatched. In DNA form, the CDR3 reads TGTGCCAGCCGCACCGACAGGGTTAATGGCTACACCTTC. This encodes CASRTDRVNGYTF.

This clonotype was found many times. The chain recombines TRBV20-1 with TRBJ2-1; D not resolved. This CDR3 contains 12 residues. Germline V gives CDR1 DFQATT, CDR2 SNEGSKA (reference sequence). Trimming pared 1 base from V and 9 bases from J, leaving 10 bases between. CDR3 in amino acids: CSARVPNTEQFF. As DNA, the CDR3 is TGCAGTGCTAGAGTCCCCAACACTGAGCAGTTCTTC.

This clonotype was detected many times. CDR3 in DNA: TGTGCCAGCAGCGTCTGGACTACCACAGATACGCAGTATTTT. Amino acid sequence: CASSVWTTTDTQYF. The V gene is TRBV7-2, the J gene TRBJ2-3, with a possible D match to TRBD2 (6 bases). This CDR3 spans 14 amino acids. Trimming cost V 5 bases and J 2 bases, with 11 bases left between them. Germline assignment: CDR1 SGHTA and CDR2 FQGNSA.

This clonotype has at least ten counts. The V and J genes are TRBV30 and TRBJ1-5; D remains ambiguous. Trimming shortened V by 3 bases and J by 0 bases, and 6 bases separated the two germline ends. This CDR3 region has 13 residues. Germline-derived CDR1 and CDR2 are GTSNPN and SVGIG (reference sequence). In nucleotides, the CDR3 is TGTGCCTGGAGCGAAGATAGCAATCAGCCCCAGCATTTT. Translating it yields CAWSEDSNQPQHF.

This clonotype showed up many times. The chain recombines TRBV2 with TRBJ1-1; no firm D call. CDR1 is SNHLY, CDR2 FYNNEI, per germline. V was pared by 6 bases and J by 4 bases, with 12 bases between. This CDR3 has 13 amino acids. The CDR3 sequence: CASSTMWGTEAFF. The CDR3 region has the DNA TGTGCCAGCAGCACTATGTGGGGCACTGAAGCTTTCTTT.

As concerns this clonotype: The conserved phenylalanine or tryptophan normally closing the CDR3 is absent here, so this likely arose from a read error. The chain joins TRBV11-2 to TRBJ1-2; D unclear. Between the trimmed V and J ends, which lost 1 base and 7 bases, there was a span of 10 bases. Germline CDR1 reads SGHAT; CDR2 reads FQNNGV. This CDR3 region has 13 residues. The CDR3 coding sequence is TGTGCCAGCAGCTTAGGGACGGCTTCTGGCTACACCCTC. It encodes CASSLGTASGYTL.

This clonotype was counted only a few times. The V and J genes are TRBV7-6 and TRBJ2-5, with TRBD2 matching over 10 bases. V lost 2 bases to trimming and J lost 2 bases; unmatched junction nucleotides: 2. CDR3 length equals 15 residues. Germline V CDR1 and CDR2: SGHVS, FNYEAQ. The CDR3 sequence is CASSLRAGGQETQYF. The CDR3 nucleotides are TGTGCCAGCAGCTTACGAGCGGGGGGGCAAGAGACCCAGTACTTC.

This clonotype has at least ten counts. The gene calls are TRBV2 and TRBJ1-2; 9 bases line up with TRBD1. J was trimmed by 4 bases and V by 1 base; bases with no gene match: 1. CDR3 length: 14 residues. The germline CDR1 and CDR2 sequences are SNHLY and FYNNEI. CDR3 in amino acids: CASSEEQGAYGYTF. The CDR3 DNA is TGTGCCAGCAGTGAAGAACAGGGGGCCTATGGCTACACCTTC. The whole variable domain, remainder taken from reference TRBV2 and TRBJ1-2, is EPEVTQTPSHQVTQMGQEVILRCVPISNHLYFYWYRQILGQKVEFLVSFYNNEISEKSEIFDDQFSVERPDGSNFTLKIRSTKLEDSAMYFCASSEEQGAYGYTFGSGTRLTVV.

CDR3: CASSLTKDTEQFF. The CDR3 nucleotides are TGTGCCAGCAGCTTAACTAAGGACACTGAGCAGTTCTTC. The rearrangement joins TRBV7-3 to TRBJ2-1, with D possibly TRBD1 on 5 matching bases. The germline V gene encodes CDR1 SGHTA and CDR2 FQGTGA. The CDR3 is 13 amino acids. Trimming stripped 0 bases from V and 9 bases from J, with 9 bases between.

This clonotype has a count of ten or more. The chain couples TRBV7-9 to TRBJ2-1, with D hard to call. Germline V gene data show CDR1 as SEHNR and CDR2 as FQNEAQ (reference sequence). The CDR3 loop spans 15 amino acids. The V gene lost 10 bases and the J gene lost 3 bases, with 19 bases spanning the gap. CDR3 protein: CAIPREASSYNEQFF. CDR3 DNA: TGTGCCATACCCAGAGAGGCTAGTAGCTACAATGAGCAGTTCTTC.

This clonotype was observed many times. This chain uses TRBV30 with TRBJ1-2; TRBD1 matches 10 bases. Germline loops: CDR1 GTSNPN, CDR2 SVGIG (reference sequence). Losses at the gene ends were 7 bases for V and 5 bases for J; bases not matched to a gene: 7. This CDR3 has 13 amino acids. This CDR3 reads CALTGQGGYGYTF. The CDR3 DNA is TGTGCCTTGACCGGACAGGGGGGATATGGCTACACCTTC.

This chain joins TRBV7-9 and TRBJ1-4, with D possibly TRBD1 on 5 matching bases. This CDR3 spans 15 amino acids. Germline values: CDR1 SEHNR, CDR2 FQNEAQ (reference sequence). V was cut by 2 bases and J by 7 bases, with 14 bases left in between. DNA for the CDR3: TGTGCCAGCAGCTTACGGGACTCCCGGTCTGAAAAACTGTTTTTT. Translating it yields CASSLRDSRSEKLFF. The whole variable domain, filled in from reference TRBV7-9 and TRBJ1-4, reads DTGVSQNPRHKITKRGQNVTFRCDPISEHNRLYWYRQTLGQGPEFLTYFQNEAQLEKSRLLSDRFSAERPKGSFSTLEIQRTEQGDSAMYLCASSLRDSRSEKLFFGSGTQLSVL.

Regarding this clonotype: A read error may explain this, as a much larger clone is one base away. The V and J genes are TRBV18 and TRBJ2-1, with D maybe TRBD1 (6 bases). Germline CDR1 and CDR2: KGHSH and LQKENI. The CDR3 has 11 residues. Trimming shortened V by 5 bases and J by 9 bases, and 8 bases separated the two germline ends. The CDR3 region has the DNA TGTGCCAGCTCAACAGGGTCTGAGCAGTTCTTC. Amino acids: CASSTGSEQFF. The full variable domain, in which reference TRBV18 and TRBJ2-1 provide the parts outside the CDR3, is NAGVMQNPRHLVRRRGQEARLRCSPMKGHSHVYWYRQLPEEGLKFMVYLQKENIIDESGMPKERFSAEFPKEGPSILRIQQVVRGDSAAYFCASSTGSEQFFGPGTRLTVL.

The CDR3 region is CASSDDWGSYEQYF. The CDR3 DNA is TGTGCCAGCAGCGACGACTGGGGCTCCTACGAGCAGTACTTC. This chain uses TRBV6-2 or TRBV6-3 with TRBJ2-7; the D is unclear. CDR3 length: 14 amino acids. Germline V CDR1 and CDR2: MNHEY, SVGEGT. V gave up 6 bases and J gave up 0 bases, with 12 bases separating them.

In its sample, this clonotype was seen a few times. The chain has TRBV4-2 and TRBJ2-3; TRBD2 aligns across 11 bases. CDR1 and CDR2 (germline): LGHNA, YNFKEQ. Trimming took 0 bases from V and 2 from J; bases not matched to a gene: 4. CDR3 length: 17 amino acids. This CDR3 reads CASSQDSGGVLTDTQYF. CDR3 DNA sequence: TGTGCCAGCAGCCAAGATAGCGGGGGGGTCCTCACAGATACGCAGTATTTT.

Ten or more counts support this clonotype. The chain carries TRBV5-1 and TRBJ2-1; 8 bases are a match to TRBD2. The CDR3 is made up of 13 amino acids. The germline gives CDR1 SGHRS, CDR2 YFSETQ. Trimming took 4 bases from V and 9 from J; bases not matched to a gene: 6. CDR3 DNA: TGCGCCAGCAGCGGGACTAGTACGGGTGAGCAGTTCTTC. This gives the protein CASSGTSTGEQFF.

This clonotype was detected ten times or more. The genes are TRBV27 and TRBJ1-4, with a tentative D call TRBD1 (6 bases). Trimming shortened V by 7 bases and J by 7 bases, and 16 bases separated the two germline ends. The CDR3 covers 14 residues. Germline V gene sequence: CDR1 MNHEY, CDR2 SMNVEV (reference sequence). The CDR3 loop is CASKLGGATEKLFF. The DNA of the CDR3 is TGTGCCAGCAAACTGGGGGGCGCGACTGAAAAACTGTTTTTT. Variable domain in full (rest from reference TRBV27 and TRBJ1-4): EAQVTQNPRYLITVTGKKLTVTCSQNMNHEYMSWYRQDPGLGLRQIYYSMNVEVTDKGDVPEGYKVSRKEKRNFPLILESPSPNQTSLYFCASKLGGATEKLFFGSGTQLSVL.